The clone carrying this T cell receptor beta chain was picked up many times. Amplified TCR beta CDR3 regions came from RNA transcripts. Primed by the HTBI set, a first-round RT-PCR was run on the TCR CDR3. TCRdb ran MiXCR on the multiplex PCR reads and lists one entry per CDR3 protein. The sample lists about 300,000 distinct CDR3 sequences, about an eighth occurring once. This sample was included in a study of T cells in Graves' hyperthyroidism and ophthalmopathy. V was pared by 3 bases and J by 4 bases, with 7 bases between. The CDR3 covers 12 residues. Germline loops: CDR1 DFQATT, CDR2 SNEGSKA (reference sequence).

What was sequenced was blood. This sequence was found in a woman in her twenties or thirties with Graves' hyperthyroidism that later progressed to Graves' ophthalmopathy. This chain joins TRBV20-1 and TRBJ1-5; D is unresolved. Here the CDR3 reads CSARFANQPQHF. CDR3 nucleotide sequence: TGCAGTGCTAGGTTTGCTAATCAGCCCCAGCATTTT.